What follows are 29 T cell receptor beta chains derived from one specimen sequenced in a study of blood T cells in healthy people across ages. The second PCR ran roughly 6 to 12 cycles with a sample-barcoded 5' primer and J-beta primers. In TCRdb, the 5' RACE reads were re-called with MiXCR into one record per CDR3 protein. Among around 1,500,000 distinct CDR3 sequences, 42% were seen once, and the ten largest hold 7.9%. The sequenced material came from blood. The origin of the receptors is a woman aged 18-35 years in good health.

This clonotype was recorded a few times. In DNA, the CDR3 is TGTGCCAGCAGCCAAGGTGCAGTAAGCTCTGGGGCCAACGTCCTGACTTTC. Translated: CASSQGAVSSGANVLTF. The V gene is TRBV4-2, the J gene TRBJ2-6; D not resolved. CDR3 length equals 17 residues. V was clipped by 1 base and J by 0 bases, with 10 bases between them. From germline, CDR1 is LGHNA and CDR2 YNFKEQ.

The genes are TRBV9 and TRBJ2-7; 9 bases align to TRBD1. The CDR3 consists of 19 residues. Germline V lookup: CDR1 SGDLS, CDR2 YYNGEE. After removal of 1 base from V and 7 bases from J, the junction contained 21 bases not matched to a gene. The CDR3 DNA reads as TGTGCCAGCAGCGTATCGACAGGGGGACTCCCAGGGGTCTACAATGAGCAGTACTTC. Amino acid sequence: CASSVSTGGLPGVYNEQYF.

The V and J genes are TRBV21-1 and TRBJ2-1; no check of the table's D call, TRBD1, against the DNA was made. TRBV21-1 is listed as a pseudogene. The CDR3 extends over 14 amino acids. CDR3 loop: CACPGAGVYNEQFF. The CDR3 DNA reads TGTGCCTGCCCAGGCGCGGGGGTATACAATGAGCAGTTCTTC.

The V gene is TRBV11-2, the J gene TRBJ2-5; TRBD1 aligns across 7 bases. The V gene end was trimmed by 8 bases and the J gene end by 2 bases; junction bases not matched to a gene: 11. The germline V gene encodes CDR1 SGHAT and CDR2 FQNNGV. The length of the CDR3 is 15 residues. As DNA, the CDR3 is TGTGCCAGCCAAGCACTGACAGGGCCTCAAGAGACCCAGTACTTC. The encoded protein is CASQALTGPQETQYF.

This clonotype was seen many times. V usage is TRBV7-6 and J usage is TRBJ2-1, with 8 bases lining up with TRBD2. The CDR3 extends over 14 amino acids. Germline V gives CDR1 SGHVS, CDR2 FNYEAQ. The V gene end was trimmed by 1 base and the J gene end by 7 bases; junction bases not matched to a gene: 3. CDR3 amino acids: CASSLDSGGNEQFF. CDR3 nucleotides: TGTGCCAGCAGCTTAGATTCGGGAGGGAATGAGCAGTTCTTC.

This clonotype was seen once. The chain recombines TRBV12-3 or TRBV12-4 with TRBJ2-2; TRBD1 matches at 7 bases. This CDR3 spans 15 amino acids. V shed 5 bases, J shed 5 bases, and the junction held 8 bases outside the gene matches. The CDR3 sequence: CASSPNNRGTGELFF. CDR3 nucleotides: TGTGCCAGCAGTCCAAATAACAGGGGTACCGGGGAGCTGTTTTTT.

This chain connects TRBV28 to TRBJ2-5; TRBD2 agrees at 15 bases. Trimming took 11 bases from V and 11 from J; bases not matched to a gene: 9. This CDR3 is 13 amino acids long. Germline V gene lookup returns CDR1 MDHEN and CDR2 SYDVKM. CDR3 in amino acids: CAGGTSGRNEQYF. The CDR3 DNA sequence: TGTGCCGGTGGGACTAGCGGGAGGAATGAGCAGTACTTC.

This chain links TRBV6-6 with TRBJ1-5; D may be TRBD1 (5 bases). In germline, CDR1 is MNHNY, CDR2 SVGAGI (reference sequence). This CDR3 is 16 amino acids long. V was trimmed by 2 bases and J by 4 bases, leaving 15 bases between them. The CDR3 protein is CASSYKAGWENQPQHF. DNA for the CDR3: TGTGCCAGCAGTTACAAGGCAGGGTGGGAGAATCAGCCCCAGCATTTT.

The DNA for the CDR3 is TGTGCCAGCAGTGGAATGGGACGGAGCACTGAAGCTTTCTTT. Translating it yields CASSGMGRSTEAFF. This rearrangement joins TRBV6-1 to TRBJ1-1; TRBD1 is a possible D gene (5 bases). The CDR3 length is 14 residues. Germline V gene data show CDR1 as MNHNS and CDR2 as SASEGT. V was shortened by 4 bases and J by 4 bases, with 13 bases between the two germline ends.

The rearrangement uses TRBV7-6 and TRBJ2-3; 7 positions agree with TRBD1. Germline V gene lookup returns CDR1 SGHVS and CDR2 FNYEAQ. This CDR3 contains 14 residues. J lost 9 bases, V lost 1 base, and 7 bases had no gene match. The CDR3 DNA reads as TGTGCCAGCAGCTTAGGATGGGACAGTAGAACGCAGTATTTT. It yields the protein CASSLGWDSRTQYF.

The chain recombines TRBV29-1 with TRBJ1-2; D gene unclear. The CDR3 has 13 residues. Germline CDR1 SQVTM, CDR2 ANQGSEA. The V and J ends lost 0 bases and 4 bases respectively, with 9 bases between them. The CDR3 here is CSVEDRTSYGYTF. The DNA of the CDR3 is TGCAGCGTTGAAGATCGGACCAGCTATGGCTACACCTTC.

The V gene is TRBV12-3 or TRBV12-4, the J gene TRBJ2-1; 8 bases agree with TRBD2. V dropped 7 bases and J dropped 6; count of bases not matched to a gene: 8. The CDR3 extends over 14 amino acids. CDR3 residues: CASTPTGGGNEQFF. The CDR3 DNA reads as TGTGCCAGCACCCCTACGGGGGGGGGCAATGAGCAGTTCTTC.

As concerns this clonotype: A read error may produce the germline difference seen at one junction end. The gene calls are TRBV27 and TRBJ2-1, with D tentatively TRBD1 (5 bases). CDR1 is MNHEY, CDR2 SMNVEV, per germline (reference sequence). The CDR3 has 17 amino acids. In DNA form, the CDR3 reads TGTGCCAGCAGCGTTACAGGAAGTTGGGGCGCCTACAATGGGCAGTTCTTC. This encodes CASSVTGSWGAYNGQFF.

The chain has TRBV5-5 and TRBJ1-1, with TRBD1 matching 7 bases. The CDR3 is 16 amino acids. Per germline, CDR1 SGHKS and CDR2 YYEKEE (reference sequence). V was pared by 7 bases and J by 1 base, with 13 bases of the junction left unmatched. CDR3 region: CASGYLTGMANTEAFF. CDR3 DNA: TGTGCCAGCGGCTACCTGACAGGGATGGCGAACACTGAAGCTTTCTTT.

The J gene is TRBJ2-2, the V gene TRBV6-6, with 8 bases aligning to TRBD1. Unmatched junction bases numbered 5, after V lost 4 bases and J lost 4 bases. The germline gives CDR1 MNHNY, CDR2 SVGAGI (reference sequence). The CDR3 loop spans 15 amino acids. The CDR3 DNA reads as TGTGCCAGCAGTTCCGACGGACAGGGCACCGGGGAGCTGTTTTTT. It is translated as CASSSDGQGTGELFF.

The chain uses TRBV7-2 and TRBJ1-2; TRBD1 matches at 10 bases. Trimming cost V 5 bases and J 7 bases; bases outside gene matches: 10. CDR1 is SGHTA and CDR2 is FQGNSA in the germline V gene. The CDR3 runs to 15 residues. CDR3 nucleotide sequence: TGTGCCAGCAGCCAGGGGGACAGGGGTGGAGGTGGCTACACCTTC. Translation: CASSQGDRGGGGYTF.

The chain combines TRBV3-1 with TRBJ2-3; D is perhaps TRBD2 (6 bases). The ends were cut back, 6 bases at V and 2 bases at J, with 18 bases in the middle. CDR3 length: 16 residues. Germline lookup yields CDR1 LGHDT and CDR2 YNNKEL (reference sequence). In nucleotides, the CDR3 is TGTGCCAGCAGTTCCCGCCGAGCGGGTGACACAGATACGCAGTATTTT. Amino acids: CASSSRRAGDTDTQYF.

The chain is built from TRBV20-1 and TRBJ2-1, with TRBD2 as a possible D gene (6 bases). CDR1 DFQATT and CDR2 SNEGSKA come from the germline V gene (reference sequence). The CDR3 runs 13 residues. V lost 8 bases and J lost 13, with 24 bases in between. CDR3 sequence reads: CSKLAPTQETQFF. CDR3 DNA sequence: TGCAGTAAACTAGCACCAACCCAAGAGACCCAGTTCTTC.

The J gene is TRBJ2-7, the V gene TRBV6-1; TRBD1 agrees at 7 bases. The V and J ends lost 6 bases and 3 bases, in that order; junction bases with no gene match: 17. This CDR3 is 17 amino acids long. Looked up from germline, CDR1 is MNHNS and CDR2 is SASEGT. CDR3 nucleotides: TGTGCCAGCAGAGTATACGGTCTGACCGGGACAGTCTACGAGCAGTACTTC. This encodes CASRVYGLTGTVYEQYF.

This rearrangement joins TRBV5-1 to TRBJ2-1; 8 bases line up with TRBD2. V lost 4 bases to trimming and J lost 4 bases; unmatched junction nucleotides: 10. The CDR3 has 16 amino acids. In germline, CDR1 is SGHRS, CDR2 YFSETQ. CDR3 DNA sequence: TGCGCCAGCAGCGGATCAGCGGGAGCCCTATACAATGAGCAGTTCTTC. It codes for CASSGSAGALYNEQFF.

Only a few counts were recorded for this clonotype. The genes are TRBV11-2 and TRBJ2-7; TRBD1 is a possible D gene (5 bases). The CDR3 covers 16 residues. Germline CDR1 SGHAT, CDR2 FQNNGV. The V end lost 5 bases, the J end lost 2 bases, and 19 bases lay between the germline ends. This CDR3 is CASSHAREVVTYEQYF. The CDR3 nucleotides are TGTGCCAGCAGCCACGCCAGGGAAGTTGTAACCTACGAGCAGTACTTC.

This clonotype was picked up many times. J is TRBJ2-5 and V is TRBV20-1, with 7 nucleotides matching TRBD1. The CDR3 is 13 residues long. In germline, CDR1 is DFQATT, CDR2 SNEGSKA (reference sequence). With 5 bases clipped from V and 5 bases from J, the junction kept 8 bases outside the gene matches. The CDR3 DNA reads TGCAGTGCTCGCCTGGACAGGTGGGAGACCCAGTACTTC. Translation gives CSARLDRWETQYF.

This clonotype has only a few counts. The CDR3: CASSLKGASYEQYF. The CDR3 DNA reads TGTGCCAGCAGTTTGAAGGGGGCCTCCTACGAGCAGTACTTC. This rearrangement joins TRBV12-3 or TRBV12-4 to TRBJ2-7, with 7 bases lining up with TRBD1. Losses at the gene ends were 3 bases for V and 0 bases for J; bases not matched to a gene: 2. CDR3 size: 14 residues.

The chain is built from TRBV3-1 and TRBJ2-7; possibly TRBD1 or TRBD2 for D (5 bases each). The germline V gene has CDR1 LGHDT and CDR2 YNNKEL (reference sequence). This CDR3 spans 14 amino acids. V was cut by 3 bases and J by 6 bases, with 15 bases left in between. This CDR3 is CASSHQRGGIEQYF. The CDR3, as DNA: TGTGCCAGCAGCCACCAGAGGGGTGGGATCGAGCAGTACTTC.

In its sample, this clonotype was seen a few times. The chain combines TRBV12-3 or TRBV12-4 with TRBJ2-1, with TRBD2 identical over 7 bases. The CDR3 runs 16 residues. J lost 7 bases, V lost 0 bases, and 9 bases had no gene match. CDR3 bases: TGTGCCAGCAGTTTAGCGTCACCGACCGGGGGGAATGAGCAGTTCTTC. Protein product: CASSLASPTGGNEQFF.

This clonotype has more than one count but fewer than ten. V usage is TRBV7-2 and J usage is TRBJ2-5; 9 bases map to TRBD2. CDR3 length: 15 residues. Germline V gene data show CDR1 as SGHTA and CDR2 as FQGNSA. The V gene end was trimmed by 1 base and the J gene end by 5 bases; junction bases not matched to a gene: 5. The DNA for the CDR3 is TGTGCCAGCAGCTTAGGCGGGGGGGCCGTCGAGACCCAGTACTTC. It encodes CASSLGGGAVETQYF.

The chain links TRBV12-3 or TRBV12-4 to TRBJ1-3; the D is unclear. Trimming stripped 6 bases from V and 8 bases from J, with 11 bases between. This CDR3 is built from 12 residues. CDR3 amino acids: CASSLRVDTIYF. CDR3 DNA sequence: TGTGCCAGCAGCCTTAGAGTAGACACCATATATTTT.

This chain uses TRBV5-1 with TRBJ2-3, with TRBD2 matching over 8 bases. Looked up from germline, CDR1 is SGHRS and CDR2 is YFSETQ. The CDR3 spans 16 residues. Trimming at V came to 0 bases and at J to 3 bases, leaving 6 bases not matched to a gene. In nucleotides, the CDR3 is TGCGCCAGCAGCTTGGAAGCGGGAGTGAGGACAGATACGCAGTATTTT. As protein: CASSLEAGVRTDTQYF.

As concerns this clonotype: The junction and the germline gene differ at one end; a read error may be behind it. The V call is TRBV20-1, the J call TRBJ2-1; tentative D call: TRBD2 (5 bases). Germline CDR1 reads DFQATT; CDR2 reads SNEGSKA (reference sequence). CDR3 length equals 12 residues. Here the CDR3 reads CRAKSGTNERFF. In nucleotides, the CDR3 is TGCAGAGCTAAGAGCGGAACCAATGAGCGGTTCTTC.